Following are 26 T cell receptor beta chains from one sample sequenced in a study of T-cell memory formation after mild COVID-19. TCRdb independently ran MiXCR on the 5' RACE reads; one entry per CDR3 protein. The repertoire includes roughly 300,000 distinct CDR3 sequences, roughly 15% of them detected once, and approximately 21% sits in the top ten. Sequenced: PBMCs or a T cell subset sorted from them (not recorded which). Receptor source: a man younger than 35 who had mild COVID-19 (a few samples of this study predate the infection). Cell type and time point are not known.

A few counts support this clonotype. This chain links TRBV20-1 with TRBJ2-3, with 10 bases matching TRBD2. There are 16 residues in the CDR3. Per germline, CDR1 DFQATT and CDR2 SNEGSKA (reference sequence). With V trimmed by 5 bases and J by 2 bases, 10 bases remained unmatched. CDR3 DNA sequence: TGCAGTGCTTTCCCTAGCGGGAGATTACTCACAGATACGCAGTATTTT. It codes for CSAFPSGRLLTDTQYF.

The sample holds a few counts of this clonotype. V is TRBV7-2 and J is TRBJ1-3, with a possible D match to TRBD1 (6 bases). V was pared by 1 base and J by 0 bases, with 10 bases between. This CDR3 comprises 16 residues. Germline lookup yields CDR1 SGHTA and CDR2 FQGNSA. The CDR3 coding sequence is TGTGCCAGCAGCTTAGTGGGGACAAGCTCTGGAAACACCATATATTTT. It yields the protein CASSLVGTSSGNTIYF.

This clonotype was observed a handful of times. The CDR3 region is CASSSTSGQTQYF. CDR3 in DNA: TGTGCCAGCAGCTCGACTAGCGGGCAGACCCAGTACTTC. The chain couples TRBV7-3 to TRBJ2-5, with 10 nucleotides matching TRBD2. The germline V gene encodes CDR1 SGHTA and CDR2 FQGTGA. The CDR3 covers 13 residues. The V and J ends lost 4 bases and 6 bases, in that order; junction bases with no gene match: 2. The whole variable domain, remainder taken from reference TRBV7-3 and TRBJ2-5, is GAGVSQTPSNKVTEKGKYVELRCDPISGHTALYWYRQSLGQGPEFLIYFQGTGAADDSGLPNDRFFAVRPEGSVSTLKIQRTERGDSAVYLCASSSTSGQTQYFGPGTRLLVL.

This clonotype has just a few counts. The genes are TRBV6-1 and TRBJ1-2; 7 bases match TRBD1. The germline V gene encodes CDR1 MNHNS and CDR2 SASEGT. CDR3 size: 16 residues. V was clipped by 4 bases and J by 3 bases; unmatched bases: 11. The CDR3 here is CASSGGGQSGHYGYTF. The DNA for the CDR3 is TGTGCCAGCAGTGGTGGGGGACAGAGCGGGCACTATGGCTACACCTTC.

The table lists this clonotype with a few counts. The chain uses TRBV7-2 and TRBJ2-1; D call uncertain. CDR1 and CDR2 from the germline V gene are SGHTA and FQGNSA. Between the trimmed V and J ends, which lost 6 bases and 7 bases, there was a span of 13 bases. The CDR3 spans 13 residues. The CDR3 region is CASSSSVRNEQFF. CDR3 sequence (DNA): TGTGCCAGCAGTTCGAGCGTCCGAAATGAGCAGTTCTTC.

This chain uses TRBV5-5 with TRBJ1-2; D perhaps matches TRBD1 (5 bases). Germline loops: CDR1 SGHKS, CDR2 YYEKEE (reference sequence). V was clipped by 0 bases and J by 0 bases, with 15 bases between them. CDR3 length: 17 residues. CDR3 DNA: TGTGCCAGCAGCTTGGCCGGGCCGGGGCGCTCTAACTATGGCTACACCTTC. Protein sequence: CASSLAGPGRSNYGYTF. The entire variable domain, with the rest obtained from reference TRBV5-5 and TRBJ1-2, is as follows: DAGVTQSPTHLIKTRGQQVTLRCSPISGHKSVSWYQQVLGQGPQFIFQYYEKEERGRGNFPDRFSARQFPNYSSELNVNALLLGDSALYLCASSLAGPGRSNYGYTFGSGTRLTVV.

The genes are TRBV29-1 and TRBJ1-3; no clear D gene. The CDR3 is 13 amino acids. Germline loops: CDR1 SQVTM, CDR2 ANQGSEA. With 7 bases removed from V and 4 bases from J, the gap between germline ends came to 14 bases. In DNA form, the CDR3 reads TGCAGCGGAGGGAGCCTTGAAGGAAACACCATATATTTT. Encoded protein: CSGGSLEGNTIYF.

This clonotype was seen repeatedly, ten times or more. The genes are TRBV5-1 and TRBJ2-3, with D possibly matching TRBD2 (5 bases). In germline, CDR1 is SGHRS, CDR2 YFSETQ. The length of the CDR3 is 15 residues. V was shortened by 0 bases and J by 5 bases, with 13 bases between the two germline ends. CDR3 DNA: TGCGCCAGCAGCTTGGATGGCGGAGAGGGAGATACGCAGTATTTT. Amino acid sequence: CASSLDGGEGDTQYF.

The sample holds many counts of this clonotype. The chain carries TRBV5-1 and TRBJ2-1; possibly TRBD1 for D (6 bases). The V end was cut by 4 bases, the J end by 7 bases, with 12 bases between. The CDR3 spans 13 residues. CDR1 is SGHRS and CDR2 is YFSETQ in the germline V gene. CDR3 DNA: TGCGCCAGCAGCACCCCTCAGGGGAATGAGCAGTTCTTC. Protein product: CASSTPQGNEQFF.

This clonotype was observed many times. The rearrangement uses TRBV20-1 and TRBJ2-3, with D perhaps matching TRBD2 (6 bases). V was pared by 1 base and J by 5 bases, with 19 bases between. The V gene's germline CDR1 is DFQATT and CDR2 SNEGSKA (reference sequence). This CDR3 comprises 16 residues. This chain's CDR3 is CSARGVGGEGLDTQYF. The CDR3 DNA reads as TGCAGTGCTAGAGGGGTCGGGGGAGAAGGTTTAGATACGCAGTATTTT.

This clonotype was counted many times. The DNA of the CDR3 is TGTGCCAGCAGCTCCTGGAGGACTTCTAACACTGAAGCTTTCTTT. This sequence encodes CASSSWRTSNTEAFF. The chain joins TRBV7-2 to TRBJ1-1, with D hard to call. Trimming left V 4 bases short and J 2 bases short, with 14 bases between. Germline assignment: CDR1 SGHTA and CDR2 FQGNSA. This CDR3 region has 15 residues.

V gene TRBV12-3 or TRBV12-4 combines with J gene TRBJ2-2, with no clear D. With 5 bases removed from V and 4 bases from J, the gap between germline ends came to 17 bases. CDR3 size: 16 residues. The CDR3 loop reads CASSPLTQPSTGELFF. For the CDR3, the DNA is TGTGCCAGCAGTCCACTCACACAACCCAGCACCGGGGAGCTGTTTTTT.

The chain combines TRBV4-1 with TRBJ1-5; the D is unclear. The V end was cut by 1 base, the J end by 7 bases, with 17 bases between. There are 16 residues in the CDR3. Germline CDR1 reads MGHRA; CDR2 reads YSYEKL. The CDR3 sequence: CASSQVSTVFPQPQHF. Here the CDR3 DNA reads TGCGCCAGCAGCCAAGTCAGCACAGTATTCCCCCAGCCCCAGCATTTT.

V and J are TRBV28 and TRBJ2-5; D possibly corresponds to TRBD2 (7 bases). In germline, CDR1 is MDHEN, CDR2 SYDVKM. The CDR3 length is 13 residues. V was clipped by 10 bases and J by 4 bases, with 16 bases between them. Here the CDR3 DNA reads TGTGCCACGCTGGGGGGGGCAACAGAGACCCAGTACTTC. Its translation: CATLGGATETQYF.

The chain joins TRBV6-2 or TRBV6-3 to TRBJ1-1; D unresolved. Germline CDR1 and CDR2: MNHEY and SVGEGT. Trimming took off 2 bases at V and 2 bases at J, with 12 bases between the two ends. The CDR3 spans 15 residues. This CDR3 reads CASSYRIGINTEAFF. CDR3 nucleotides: TGTGCCAGCAGTTACCGTATAGGGATCAACACTGAAGCTTTCTTT.

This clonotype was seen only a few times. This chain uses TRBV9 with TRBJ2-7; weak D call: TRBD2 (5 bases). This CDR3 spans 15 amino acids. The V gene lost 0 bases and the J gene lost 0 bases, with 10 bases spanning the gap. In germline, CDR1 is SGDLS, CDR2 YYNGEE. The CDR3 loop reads CASSVAASPSYEQYF. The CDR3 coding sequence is TGTGCCAGCAGCGTAGCCGCTAGCCCCTCCTACGAGCAGTACTTC.

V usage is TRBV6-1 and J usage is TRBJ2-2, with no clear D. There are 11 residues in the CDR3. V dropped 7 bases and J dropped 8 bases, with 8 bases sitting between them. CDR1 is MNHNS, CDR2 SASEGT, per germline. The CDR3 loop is CASNHGGELFF. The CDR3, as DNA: TGTGCCAGCAATCACGGGGGGGAGCTGTTTTTT.

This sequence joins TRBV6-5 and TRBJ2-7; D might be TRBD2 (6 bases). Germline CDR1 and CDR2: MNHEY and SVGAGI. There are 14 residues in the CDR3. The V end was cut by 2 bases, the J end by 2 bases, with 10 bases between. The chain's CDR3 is CASSYVGRTYEQYF. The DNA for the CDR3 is TGTGCCAGCAGTTACGTAGGGAGGACCTACGAGCAGTACTTC.

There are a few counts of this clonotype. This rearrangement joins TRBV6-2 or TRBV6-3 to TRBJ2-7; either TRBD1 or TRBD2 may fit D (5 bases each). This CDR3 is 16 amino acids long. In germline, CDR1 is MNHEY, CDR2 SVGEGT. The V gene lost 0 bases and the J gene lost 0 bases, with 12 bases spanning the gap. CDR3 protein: CASSYSKWDRSYEQYF. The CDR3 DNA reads TGTGCCAGCAGTTACTCGAAGTGGGACCGCTCCTACGAGCAGTACTTC.

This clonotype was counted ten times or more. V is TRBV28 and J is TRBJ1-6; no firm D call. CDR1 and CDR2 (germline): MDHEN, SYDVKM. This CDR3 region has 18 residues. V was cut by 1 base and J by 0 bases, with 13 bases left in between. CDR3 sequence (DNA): TGTGCCAGCAGTTTATCCCGGTTTCTGAGCTCCTATAATTCACCCCTCCACTTT. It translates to CASSLSRFLSSYNSPLHF.

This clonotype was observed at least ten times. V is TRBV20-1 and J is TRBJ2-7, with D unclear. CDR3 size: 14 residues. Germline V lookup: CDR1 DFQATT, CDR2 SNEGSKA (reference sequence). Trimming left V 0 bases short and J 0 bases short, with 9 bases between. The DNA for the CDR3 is TGCAGTGCTAGAGATCTGGGCAGCTCCTACGAGCAGTACGTC. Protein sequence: CSARDLGSSYEQYV.

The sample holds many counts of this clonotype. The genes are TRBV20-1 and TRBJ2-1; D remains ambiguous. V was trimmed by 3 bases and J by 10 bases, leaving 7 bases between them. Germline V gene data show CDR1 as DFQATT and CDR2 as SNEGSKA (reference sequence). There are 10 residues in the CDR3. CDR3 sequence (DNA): TGCAGTGCTAGCGGTTGGGAGCAGTTCTTC. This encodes CSASGWEQFF.

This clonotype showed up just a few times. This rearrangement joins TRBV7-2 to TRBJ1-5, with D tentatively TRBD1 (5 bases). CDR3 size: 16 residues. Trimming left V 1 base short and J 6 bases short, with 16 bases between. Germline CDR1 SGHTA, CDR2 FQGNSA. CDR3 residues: CASSLVPGKAPQPQHF. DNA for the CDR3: TGTGCCAGCAGCTTAGTGCCAGGGAAGGCCCCTCAGCCCCAGCATTTT.

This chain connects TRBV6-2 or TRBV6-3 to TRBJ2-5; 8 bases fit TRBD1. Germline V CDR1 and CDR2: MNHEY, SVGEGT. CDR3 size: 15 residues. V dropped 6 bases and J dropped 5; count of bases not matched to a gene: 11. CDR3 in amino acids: CASSDTGQGWETQYF. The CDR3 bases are TGTGCCAGCAGCGATACCGGACAGGGTTGGGAGACCCAGTACTTC.

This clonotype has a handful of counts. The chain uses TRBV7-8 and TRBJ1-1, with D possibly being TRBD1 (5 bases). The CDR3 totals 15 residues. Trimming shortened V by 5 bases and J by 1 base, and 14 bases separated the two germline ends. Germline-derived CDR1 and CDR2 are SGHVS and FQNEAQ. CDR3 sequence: CASSQSGHSNTEAFF. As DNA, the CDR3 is TGTGCCAGCAGCCAAAGCGGACATTCGAACACTGAAGCTTTCTTT.

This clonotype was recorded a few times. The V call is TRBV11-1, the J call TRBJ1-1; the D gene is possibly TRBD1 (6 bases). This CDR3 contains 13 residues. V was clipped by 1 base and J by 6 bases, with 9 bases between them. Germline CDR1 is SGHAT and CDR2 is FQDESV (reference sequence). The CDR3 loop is CASSLGGAAEAFF. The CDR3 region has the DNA TGTGCCAGCAGCTTAGGGGGGGCAGCTGAAGCTTTCTTT.